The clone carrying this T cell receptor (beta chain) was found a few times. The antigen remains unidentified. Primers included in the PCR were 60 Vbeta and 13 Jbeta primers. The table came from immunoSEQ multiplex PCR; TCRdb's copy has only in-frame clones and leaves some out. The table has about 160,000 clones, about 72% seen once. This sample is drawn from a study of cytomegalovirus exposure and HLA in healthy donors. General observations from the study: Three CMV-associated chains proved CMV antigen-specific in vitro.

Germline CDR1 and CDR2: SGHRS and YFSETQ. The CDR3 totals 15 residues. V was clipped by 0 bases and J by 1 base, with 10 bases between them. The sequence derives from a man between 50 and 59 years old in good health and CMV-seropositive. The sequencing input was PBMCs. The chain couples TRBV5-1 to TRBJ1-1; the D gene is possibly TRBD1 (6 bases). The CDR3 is CASSLDRGANTEAFF. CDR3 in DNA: TGCGCCAGCAGCTTGGATCGGGGGGCGAACACTGAAGCTTTCTTT.